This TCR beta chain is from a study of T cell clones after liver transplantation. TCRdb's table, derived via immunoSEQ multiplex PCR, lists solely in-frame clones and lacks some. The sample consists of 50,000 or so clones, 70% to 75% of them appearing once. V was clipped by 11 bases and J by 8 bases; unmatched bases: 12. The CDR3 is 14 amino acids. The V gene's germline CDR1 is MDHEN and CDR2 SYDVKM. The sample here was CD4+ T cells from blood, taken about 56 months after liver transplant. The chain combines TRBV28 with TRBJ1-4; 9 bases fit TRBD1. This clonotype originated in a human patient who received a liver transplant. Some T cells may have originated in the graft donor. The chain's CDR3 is CAVGKDRGSEKLFF. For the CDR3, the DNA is TGTGCCGTAGGGAAGGACAGGGGAAGCGAAAAACTGTTTTTT.